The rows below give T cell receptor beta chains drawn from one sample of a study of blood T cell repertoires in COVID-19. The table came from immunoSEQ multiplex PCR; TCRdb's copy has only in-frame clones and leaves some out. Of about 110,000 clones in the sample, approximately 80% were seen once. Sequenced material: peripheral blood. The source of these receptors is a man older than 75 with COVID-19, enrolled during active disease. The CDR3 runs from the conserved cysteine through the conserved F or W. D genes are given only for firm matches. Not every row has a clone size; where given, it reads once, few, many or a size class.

CASSIGTTSTDTQYF	TGTGCCAGCAGCATAGGGACAACTAGCACAGATACGCAGTATTTT	NA	NA	TRBV7-9	TRBJ2-3
CASSFEFTTLRGQYF	TGTGCCAGCAGTTTTGAGTTTACCACATTACGAGGGCAGTACTTC	NA	NA	TRBV28	TRBJ2-7
CASSLQRGQALGSPLHF	TGTGCCAGCTCACTCCAGAGGGGACAGGCATTGGGTTCACCCCTCCACTTT	NA	TRBD1	TRBV18	TRBJ1-6
CASSARGGQYGYTF	TGTGCCAGCAGCGCCCGGGGGGGGCAGTATGGCTACACCTTC	NA	NA	TRBV7-9	TRBJ1-2
CASSLTSGITGELFF	TGTGCCAGCAGCTTGACTAGCGGGATAACCGGGGAGCTGTTTTTT	once	TRBD2	TRBV7-2	TRBJ2-2
CASSPPSTSGRHEQFF	TGTGCCAGCTCACCACCGTCGACTAGCGGGAGACATGAGCAGTTCTTC	NA	TRBD2	TRBV18	TRBJ2-1
CASSYPTSGSLFSTYEQYF	TGTGCCAGCAGTTACCCGACTAGCGGGAGCCTATTTTCCACCTACGAGCAGTACTTC	NA	TRBD2	TRBV6-2/TRBV6-3	TRBJ2-7
CASSYEWARANGYTF	TGTGCCAGCAGTTACGAGTGGGCGCGGGCGAATGGCTACACCTTC	NA	NA	TRBV6-2/TRBV6-3	TRBJ1-2
CASSPQGNTIYF	TGTGCCAGCAGTCCTCAGGGAAACACCATATATTTT	few	NA	TRBV12-3/TRBV12-4	TRBJ1-3
CASSFGGGGYGYTF	TGTGCCAGCAGTTTTGGAGGGGGCGGCTATGGCTACACCTTC	few	TRBD1	TRBV28	TRBJ1-2
CASSQPDRVVEKLFF	TGTGCCAGCAGCCAACCGGACAGAGTGGTTGAAAAACTGTTTTTT	few	NA	TRBV3-1/TRBV3-2	TRBJ1-4
CASSYPGASGNTIYF	TGTGCCAGCAGTTATCCAGGGGCCTCTGGAAACACCATATATTTT	NA	NA	TRBV6-6	TRBJ1-3
CSVPRGFEQFF	TGCAGCGTCCCTAGGGGCTTTGAGCAGTTCTTC	NA	NA	TRBV29-1	TRBJ2-1
CASGTRGAKETQYF	TGTGCCAGCGGGACTCGAGGGGCTAAAGAGACCCAGTACTTC	NA	NA	TRBV5-4	TRBJ2-5
CASSRIAGARNEQFF	TGTGCCAGCAGCCGTATAGCGGGGGCCCGCAATGAGCAGTTCTTC	NA	TRBD2	TRBV11-2	TRBJ2-1
CASSYWTGAGSYEQYF	TGCGCCAGCAGCTACTGGACAGGGGCCGGCTCCTACGAGCAGTACTTC	once	TRBD1	TRBV5-1	TRBJ2-7
CATSRDSGKGYEQYF	TGTGCCACCAGCAGAGACTCAGGGAAAGGCTACGAGCAGTACTTC	NA	NA	TRBV15	TRBJ2-7
CASSLTGTSGRAGQETQYF	TGCGCCAGCAGCCTTACCGGGACTAGCGGGAGGGCGGGACAAGAGACCCAGTACTTC	NA	TRBD2	TRBV5-1	TRBJ2-5
CASSLGGISGANVLTF	TGTGCCAGCAGCTTAGGCGGGATCTCTGGGGCCAACGTCCTGACTTTC	NA	NA	TRBV7-2	TRBJ2-6
CAISAPGMQETQYF	TGTGCCATCAGTGCTCCAGGGATGCAAGAGACCCAGTACTTC	few	NA	TRBV10-3	TRBJ2-5
CASSYSIGAGYTF	TGTGCCAGCAGTTACTCGATCGGAGCTGGCTACACCTTC	few	NA	TRBV6-5	TRBJ1-2
CASSPGQGTNYGYTF	TGTGCCAGCAGCCCGGGACAGGGGACTAACTATGGCTACACCTTC	NA	TRBD1	TRBV7-2	TRBJ1-2
CSVEDLSWVSSTDTQYF	TGCAGCGTTGAAGATCTTAGTTGGGTTAGCAGCACAGATACGCAGTATTTT	NA	NA	TRBV29-1	TRBJ2-3
CASSTRGTGGAGSPLHF	TGTGCCAGCAGCACCCGAGGGACAGGGGGCGCAGGTTCACCCCTCCACTTT	few	TRBD1	TRBV7-9	TRBJ1-6
CAITDRGRLGEQFF	TGTGCCATCACGGACAGGGGGCGCCTTGGTGAGCAGTTCTTC	NA	TRBD1	TRBV10-3	TRBJ2-1
CASNYDRGQPQHF	TGTGCCAGCAATTACGACAGGGGACAGCCCCAGCATTTT	NA	TRBD1	TRBV6-6	TRBJ1-5
CASSLTLMGSLPYEQYF	TGTGCCAGCAGCTTAACATTGATGGGCAGTTTACCCTACGAGCAGTACTTC	NA	NA	TRBV7-9	TRBJ2-7
CASRIQTSVYEQYF	TGTGCCAGCAGGATACAGACTAGCGTTTACGAGCAGTACTTC	NA	TRBD2	TRBV2	TRBJ2-7
CASSPLAGDNEQFF	TGTGCCAGCAGTCCACTAGCGGGAGACAATGAGCAGTTCTTC	few	TRBD2	TRBV28	TRBJ2-1
CASSDGSEQYF	TGTGCCAGCAGCGACGGGTCCGAGCAGTACTTC	NA	NA	TRBV7-3	TRBJ2-7
CASSLSGQPSYEQYF	TGTGCCAGCAGCTTATCGGGACAGCCCTCCTACGAGCAGTACTTC	NA	TRBD1	TRBV7-8	TRBJ2-7
CASSHPNGRKTQYF	TGTGCCAGCAGCCACCCTAACGGGAGAAAGACCCAGTACTTC	once	NA	TRBV4-2	TRBJ2-5
CASSESVSGKPYEQYF	TGCGCCAGCAGTGAGTCGGTTTCAGGCAAACCCTACGAGCAGTACTTC	NA	NA	TRBV10-2	TRBJ2-7
CASETRGQATRGYTF	TGTGCCAGCGAAACACGCGGACAGGCGACTAGGGGCTACACCTTC	NA	TRBD1	TRBV2	TRBJ1-2
CASSSNRETEAFF	TGTGCCAGCAGTTCCAACAGGGAAACTGAAGCTTTCTTT	NA	NA	TRBV12-3/TRBV12-4	TRBJ1-1
CASSLTGIWGYTF	TGTGCCAGCAGCTTAACAGGCATCTGGGGCTACACCTTC	NA	NA	TRBV7-2	TRBJ1-2
CASSVRGSAGNTIYF	TGTGCCAGCAGCGTCAGGGGATCGGCTGGAAACACCATATATTTT	NA	NA	TRBV6-5	TRBJ1-3
CASSLGGSMATQYF	TGTGCCAGCTCACTGGGCGGGAGTATGGCTACGCAGTATTTT	NA	TRBD2	TRBV18	TRBJ2-3
CASSLRGDDYGYTF	TGTGCCAGCTCACTACGGGGGGATGACTATGGCTACACCTTC	once	NA	TRBV18	TRBJ1-2
CASSLAFDRRDTEAFF	TGTGCCAGCAGCTTAGCCTTTGACAGGCGGGACACTGAAGCTTTCTTT	NA	NA	TRBV7-8	TRBJ1-1
CASSRKDRLEEKLFF	TGCGCCAGCAGCCGGAAGGACAGGCTGGAGGAAAAACTGTTTTTT	NA	TRBD1	TRBV4-1	TRBJ1-4
CASSRPSGKNEQFF	TGTGCCAGCAGCCGTCCTAGCGGGAAAAATGAGCAGTTCTTC	NA	TRBD2	TRBV3-1/TRBV3-2	TRBJ2-1
CASRPLAGAYEQYF	TGTGCCAGCAGACCTCTAGCGGGAGCCTACGAGCAGTACTTC	NA	TRBD2	TRBV6-5	TRBJ2-7
CASSPPSNEQFF	TGTGCCAGCAGCCCCCCGAGTAATGAGCAGTTCTTC	once	NA	TRBV9	TRBJ2-1
CATRRAYSNQPQHF	TGTGCCACCCGAAGAGCCTATAGCAATCAGCCCCAGCATTTT	NA	NA	TRBV19	TRBJ1-5
CASRGTASNTGELFF	TGTGCCAGCAGAGGGACAGCCTCGAACACCGGGGAGCTGTTTTTT	NA	TRBD1	TRBV28	TRBJ2-2
CASSYGQGRGYTF	TGTGCCAGCAGTTACGGGCAGGGTCGTGGCTACACCTTC	NA	NA	TRBV6-5	TRBJ1-2
CATSKSGAQETQYF	TGTGCCACCAGTAAGTCAGGGGCCCAAGAGACCCAGTACTTC	NA	NA	TRBV19	TRBJ2-5
CASSLGLADNEQFF	TGTGCCAGCAGCTTGGGACTAGCGGACAATGAGCAGTTCTTC	NA	TRBD2	TRBV7-3	TRBJ2-1
CASSLQYNEQFF	TGTGCCAGCAGTTTACAGTACAATGAGCAGTTCTTC	NA	NA	TRBV28	TRBJ2-1
CASSFLPGLVYEQYF	TGTGCCAGCAGCTTTCTTCCGGGACTAGTCTACGAGCAGTACTTC	few	TRBD2	TRBV11-2	TRBJ2-7
CASSVDSSGYTF	TGTGCCAGCAGTGTTGACTCGAGTGGCTACACCTTC	NA	NA	TRBV28	TRBJ1-2
CASSGQTIISTDTQYF	TGTGCCAGCAGCGGGCAGACTATTATTAGCACAGATACGCAGTATTTT	NA	NA	TRBV11-2	TRBJ2-3